The rows below give T cell receptor beta chains drawn from one sample of a study of T cells in lung cancer brain metastases. Sequenced by immunoSEQ multiplex PCR; TCRdb stores in-frame clones only, minus some. The sample carries around 2,500 clones, roughly 93% recorded once. What was sequenced was tumor tissue from the primary lung tumor. These receptors were collected from a woman aged 45 to 65 with non-small cell lung cancer. Each CDR3 is given with its conserved first and last residue. The order of the fields is clone size, CDR3 length, J gene, V gene, D gene, CDR3 protein, CDR3 DNA. D genes are given only for firm matches. Not every row has a clone size; where given, it reads once, few, many or a size class.

clone_size: NA
cdr3_length: 16
j_call: TRBJ2-3
v_call: TRBV9
d_call: TRBD2
cdr3_aa: CASSVGGSRLTDTQYF
cdr3_nt: TGTGCCAGCAGCGTAGGCGGGAGTAGGCTCACAGATACGCAGTATTTT

clone_size: NA
cdr3_length: 13
j_call: TRBJ2-7
v_call: TRBV18
d_call: TRBD1
cdr3_aa: CASSLRDRYEQYF
cdr3_nt: TGTGCCAGCTCCCTCCGGGACAGATACGAGCAGTACTTC

clone_size: NA
cdr3_length: 15
j_call: TRBJ2-1
v_call: TRBV5-1
d_call: NA
cdr3_aa: CASSPGQGSYNEQFF
cdr3_nt: TGCGCCAGCAGCCCCGGCCAGGGCAGCTACAATGAGCAGTTCTTC

clone_size: NA
cdr3_length: 14
j_call: TRBJ1-2
v_call: TRBV5-1
d_call: TRBD1
cdr3_aa: CASSLTTGAYGYTF
cdr3_nt: TGCGCCAGCAGCTTAACGACAGGGGCATATGGCTACACCTTC

clone_size: NA
cdr3_length: 13
j_call: TRBJ1-1
v_call: TRBV15
d_call: NA
cdr3_aa: CATSRDRVGEAFF
cdr3_nt: TGTGCCACCAGCAGAGATCGGGTTGGGGAAGCTTTCTTT

clone_size: NA
cdr3_length: 13
j_call: TRBJ1-5
v_call: TRBV6-1
d_call: NA
cdr3_aa: CASSTQGRQPQHF
cdr3_nt: TGTGCCAGCAGTACCCAGGGGCGGCAGCCCCAGCATTTT

clone_size: NA
cdr3_length: 20
j_call: TRBJ1-2
v_call: TRBV5-8
d_call: TRBD1
cdr3_aa: CASLPWLVRDREEANYGYTF
cdr3_nt: TGTGCCAGCCTACCTTGGTTAGTACGGGACAGGGAGGAAGCTAACTATGGCTACACCTTC

clone_size: NA
cdr3_length: 14
j_call: TRBJ2-7
v_call: TRBV5-1
d_call: NA
cdr3_aa: CASSPQGGEDEQYF
cdr3_nt: TGCGCCAGCAGCCCGCAGGGGGGCGAGGACGAGCAGTACTTC

clone_size: few
cdr3_length: 14
j_call: TRBJ1-4
v_call: TRBV7-9
d_call: TRBD1
cdr3_aa: CASSDRQGSEKLFF
cdr3_nt: TGTGCCAGCAGCGATCGACAGGGGAGTGAAAAACTGTTTTTT

clone_size: NA
cdr3_length: 14
j_call: TRBJ1-2
v_call: TRBV28
d_call: NA
cdr3_aa: CASSRTVLNYGYTF
cdr3_nt: TGTGCCAGCAGTCGGACAGTGCTAAACTATGGCTACACCTTC

clone_size: NA
cdr3_length: 14
j_call: TRBJ2-3
v_call: TRBV15
d_call: NA
cdr3_aa: CATRLGASTDTQYF
cdr3_nt: TGTGCCACCAGGCTTGGGGCTAGCACAGATACGCAGTATTTT

clone_size: once
cdr3_length: 15
j_call: TRBJ2-3
v_call: TRBV2
d_call: NA
cdr3_aa: CASNRGREPTDTQYF
cdr3_nt: TGTGCCAGCAATCGGGGCCGGGAGCCCACAGATACGCAGTATTTT

clone_size: NA
cdr3_length: 16
j_call: TRBJ2-7
v_call: TRBV18
d_call: TRBD1
cdr3_aa: CASSPLVGQETYEQYF
cdr3_nt: TGTGCCAGCTCACCCTTGGTCGGACAGGAAACGTACGAGCAGTACTTC

clone_size: once
cdr3_length: 15
j_call: TRBJ2-3
v_call: TRBV11-3
d_call: TRBD2
cdr3_aa: CASSLVSGGHDTQYF
cdr3_nt: TGTGCCAGCAGCTTAGTGTCGGGGGGGCACGATACGCAGTATTTT

clone_size: NA
cdr3_length: 16
j_call: TRBJ1-4
v_call: TRBV2
d_call: NA
cdr3_aa: CASMYGGKGANEKLFF
cdr3_nt: TGTGCCAGCATGTATGGGGGGAAAGGAGCTAATGAAAAACTGTTTTTT

clone_size: NA
cdr3_length: 14
j_call: TRBJ2-5
v_call: TRBV14
d_call: NA
cdr3_aa: CASSQGGVQETQYF
cdr3_nt: TGTGCCAGCAGCCAAGGCGGGGTCCAAGAGACCCAGTACTTC

clone_size: NA
cdr3_length: 14
j_call: TRBJ2-5
v_call: TRBV10-3
d_call: NA
cdr3_aa: CATLGGNYQETQYF
cdr3_nt: TGTGCCACCCTGGGGGGTAATTACCAAGAGACCCAGTACTTC

clone_size: NA
cdr3_length: 15
j_call: TRBJ1-6
v_call: TRBV2
d_call: TRBD1
cdr3_aa: CASRSRTGLDSPLHF
cdr3_nt: TGTGCCAGCAGGAGTCGGACAGGGTTGGATTCACCCCTCCACTTT

clone_size: few
cdr3_length: 14
j_call: TRBJ1-6
v_call: TRBV2
d_call: TRBD1
cdr3_aa: CASRTGTGRSPLHF
cdr3_nt: TGTGCCAGCCGAACAGGGACAGGGCGTTCACCCCTCCACTTT

clone_size: NA
cdr3_length: 14
j_call: TRBJ2-3
v_call: TRBV4-1
d_call: NA
cdr3_aa: CASSQGFRTDTQYF
cdr3_nt: TGCGCCAGCAGCCAAGGCTTTAGGACAGATACGCAGTATTTT

clone_size: NA
cdr3_length: 15
j_call: TRBJ2-2
v_call: TRBV6-5
d_call: NA
cdr3_aa: CASSYSQRKTGELFF
cdr3_nt: TGTGCCAGCAGTTACTCGCAAAGAAAGACCGGGGAGCTGTTTTTT

clone_size: NA
cdr3_length: 13
j_call: TRBJ1-2
v_call: TRBV18
d_call: NA
cdr3_aa: CASSPTDNYGYTF
cdr3_nt: TGTGCCAGCTCACCAACGGACAACTATGGCTACACCTTC

clone_size: few
cdr3_length: 17
j_call: TRBJ1-1
v_call: TRBV4-1
d_call: NA
cdr3_aa: CASSQEVSGRGNTEAFF
cdr3_nt: TGCGCCAGCAGCCAAGAAGTTTCGGGCCGGGGGAACACTGAAGCTTTCTTT

clone_size: NA
cdr3_length: 16
j_call: TRBJ2-3
v_call: TRBV28
d_call: TRBD2
cdr3_aa: CASSSPQTSGGYTQYF
cdr3_nt: TGTGCCAGCAGCTCCCCCCAAACTAGCGGGGGCTATACGCAGTATTTT

clone_size: NA
cdr3_length: 16
j_call: TRBJ1-1
v_call: TRBV27
d_call: TRBD1
cdr3_aa: CASSSLLTGGLTEAFF
cdr3_nt: TGTGCCAGCAGTTCCCTCCTGACAGGGGGGCTTACTGAAGCTTTCTTT

clone_size: NA
cdr3_length: 13
j_call: TRBJ1-2
v_call: TRBV5-4
d_call: TRBD1
cdr3_aa: CASSLVQGDGYTF
cdr3_nt: TGTGCCAGCAGCTTGGTTCAGGGGGATGGCTACACCTTC